This TCR beta chain was found in a study of graft-versus-host responses after intestinal transplantation. Study overall: Every recipient had anti-thymocyte globulin induction and roughly three years of tacrolimus plus steroids.

Clones were sequenced by immunoSEQ multiplex PCR, and TCRdb holds only the in-frame ones, with some missing. The sample contains approximately 9,400 clones, roughly 90% of which appear only once. V gave up 0 bases and J gave up 3 bases, with 6 bases separating them. Germline CDR1 and CDR2: MNHEY and SVGAGI. There are 13 residues in the CDR3. Study conclusions and caveats: Allografts from individuals with graft-donor T cell macrochimerism displayed high graft-versus-host to host-versus-graft clonal ratios. Detection of GvH clones occurred in recipient marrow, and some had their first appearance in ileum or blood.

Worth noting for this clone: Antigen unknown.

Specimen: PBMCs, collected 242 days after intestinal transplant. This TCR was sampled from a human patient who received an intestinal transplant, so some T cells may come from the graft donor. This sequence joins TRBV6-5 and TRBJ2-7; the D is unclear. CDR3 protein: CASSYSHSYEQYF. DNA for the CDR3: TGTGCCAGCAGTTACTCACACAGCTACGAGCAGTACTTC.